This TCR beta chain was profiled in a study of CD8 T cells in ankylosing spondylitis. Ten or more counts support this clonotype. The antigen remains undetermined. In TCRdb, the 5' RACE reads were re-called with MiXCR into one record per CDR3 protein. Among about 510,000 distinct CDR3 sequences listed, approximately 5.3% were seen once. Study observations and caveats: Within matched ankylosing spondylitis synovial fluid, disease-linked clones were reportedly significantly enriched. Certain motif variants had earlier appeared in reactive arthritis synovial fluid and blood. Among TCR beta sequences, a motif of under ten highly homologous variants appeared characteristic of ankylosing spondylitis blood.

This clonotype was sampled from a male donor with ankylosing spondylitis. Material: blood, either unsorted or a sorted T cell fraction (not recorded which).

DNA for the CDR3: TGTGCCAGCAGCTTATCGGGAACCTCAGGCGGAGAGACCCAGTACTTC. Protein sequence: CASSLSGTSGGETQYF. The J gene is TRBJ2-5, the V gene TRBV11-2; tentatively, D is TRBD2 (5 bases). V lost 2 bases and J 4 bases, leaving 17 bases between the germline ends. The CDR3 contains 16 residues. The V gene's germline CDR1 is SGHAT and CDR2 FQNNGV.